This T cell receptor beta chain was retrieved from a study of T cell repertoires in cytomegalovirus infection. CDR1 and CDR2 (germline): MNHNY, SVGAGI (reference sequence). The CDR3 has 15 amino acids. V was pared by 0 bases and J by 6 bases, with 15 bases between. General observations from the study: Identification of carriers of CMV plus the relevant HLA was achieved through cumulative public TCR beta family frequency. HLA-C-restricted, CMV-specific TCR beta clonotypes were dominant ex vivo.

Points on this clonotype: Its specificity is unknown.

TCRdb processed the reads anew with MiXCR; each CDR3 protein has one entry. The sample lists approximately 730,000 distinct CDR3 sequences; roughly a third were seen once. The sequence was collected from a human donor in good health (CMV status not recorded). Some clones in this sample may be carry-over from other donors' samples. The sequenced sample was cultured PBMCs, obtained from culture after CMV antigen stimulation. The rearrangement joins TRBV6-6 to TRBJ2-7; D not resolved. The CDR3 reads CASSYSSTPAGEQYF. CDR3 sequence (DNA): TGTGCCAGCAGTTACTCCTCGACTCCCGCTGGCGAGCAGTACTTC.